This TCR beta chain was identified in a study of response to subunit inactivated influenza vaccine. Study-wide findings and caveats: It was the authors' suggestion that each seasonal influenza vaccination recruits few new T cells.

A single record per CDR3 protein comes from TCRdb applying MiXCR to the RT-PCR reads. The sample consists of about 500,000 distinct CDR3 sequences, 6.5% to 8% of them appearing once. Turning to this clonotype: Its antigen is not identified.

The receptor comes from a man aged 45 to 75 who received an inactivated influenza vaccine. The source material was PBMCs from blood, sampled about 24 months after vaccination.

The CDR3 region has the DNA TGCGCCAGCAGCCACTTTGGGCCCCACAATGAGCAGTTCTTC. The encoded protein is CASSHFGPHNEQFF. This chain connects TRBV4-3 to TRBJ2-1; D is unclear. The length of the CDR3 is 14 residues. Germline V gene sequence: CDR1 LGHNA, CDR2 YSLEER. Trimming took 3 bases from V and 5 from J, leaving 11 bases between them.